Listed below are T cell receptor beta chains from one sample, sequenced in a study of cytomegalovirus exposure and HLA in healthy donors. The table came from immunoSEQ multiplex PCR; TCRdb's copy has only in-frame clones and leaves some out. The repertoire holds about 170,000 clones, with around four fifths as singletons. The sample was PBMCs. These receptors came from a female donor in good health and CMV-seronegative. Each CDR3 is given without its conserved first and last residue. Fields, in order: clone size, V gene, CDR3 protein. Clone size is shown for a subset of rows, as once, few, many or a class of expanded clone.

abundance: -
v_gene: TRBV5-1
CDR3aa: ASRQQGAGNTIY

abundance: -
v_gene: TRBV7-3
CDR3aa: ASSFEGDAYEQY

abundance: -
v_gene: TRBV7-3
CDR3aa: ASSFPQGRGYT

abundance: few
v_gene: TRBV7-2
CDR3aa: ASSYIRYRESEQF

abundance: -
v_gene: TRBV15
CDR3aa: ATSRNPGGTGGHEQY

abundance: -
v_gene: TRBV21-1
CDR3aa: ASSKSSGGGGYS

abundance: -
v_gene: TRBV6-1
CDR3aa: ASSPTGTDYGYT

abundance: -
v_gene: TRBV7-9
CDR3aa: ASSPRDTNYGYT

abundance: -
v_gene: TRBV5-1
CDR3aa: ASSYGTDRGEQY

abundance: few
v_gene: TRBV2
CDR3aa: ASSTWTSGTYEQY

abundance: -
v_gene: TRBV14
CDR3aa: ASSRRDISTDTQY

abundance: -
v_gene: TRBV6-6
CDR3aa: ASTGNSNQPQH

abundance: -
v_gene: TRBV12-5
CDR3aa: ASGMATGGLGETQY

abundance: -
v_gene: TRBV6-6
CDR3aa: ASNTANEKLF

abundance: -
v_gene: TRBV5-5
CDR3aa: ASSLVSSYNSPLH

abundance: -
v_gene: TRBV5-5
CDR3aa: ASSPGQNSNQPQH

abundance: -
v_gene: TRBV6-4
CDR3aa: ASSDQGAGYGYT

abundance: once
v_gene: TRBV7-9
CDR3aa: ASSLERTEETQY

abundance: -
v_gene: TRBV7-6
CDR3aa: ASSRTDTQY

abundance: -
v_gene: TRBV5-1
CDR3aa: ASSPTSGGRETQY

abundance: -
v_gene: TRBV27
CDR3aa: ASSPTGLAGGTDTQY

abundance: -
v_gene: TRBV2
CDR3aa: ASSREFGNQPQH

abundance: -
v_gene: TRBV19
CDR3aa: ASSIAGRRSEKLF

abundance: -
v_gene: TRBV5-4
CDR3aa: ASSLLASGLNEQF

abundance: -
v_gene: TRBV30
CDR3aa: AWSVLSSPLH

abundance: -
v_gene: TRBV5-1
CDR3aa: ASSLGLAGVGNEQF

abundance: -
v_gene: TRBV15
CDR3aa: ATSSRDSGQYYEQY

abundance: -
v_gene: TRBV30
CDR3aa: AWSPLLGTARNTIY

abundance: few
v_gene: TRBV6-5
CDR3aa: ASSWGTGVFTEAF

abundance: -
v_gene: TRBV14
CDR3aa: ASSQDLRLARNEQF

abundance: -
v_gene: TRBV6-6
CDR3aa: ASSYSRDSGEQF

abundance: few
v_gene: TRBV7-3
CDR3aa: ASSLRPGGEGGNTIY

abundance: -
v_gene: TRBV10-1
CDR3aa: ASSRTGGSTEAF

abundance: -
v_gene: TRBV19
CDR3aa: AIPRPGQSSSGANVLT

abundance: -
v_gene: TRBV2
CDR3aa: ASSGQLFNTEAF

abundance: -
v_gene: TRBV15
CDR3aa: ATSRGAGNTEAF

abundance: -
v_gene: TRBV2
CDR3aa: ASRATGSNSNQPQH

abundance: -
v_gene: TRBV10-2
CDR3aa: ASSESPGLAGSYNEQF

abundance: -
v_gene: TRBV19
CDR3aa: ASSMWDRGSYEQY

abundance: -
v_gene: TRBV19
CDR3aa: ASSIDDRTYEQY

abundance: -
v_gene: TRBV6-6
CDR3aa: ASHPGTGTYEQY

abundance: once
v_gene: TRBV6-6
CDR3aa: ASSIPGQGARYEQY

abundance: few
v_gene: TRBV7-8
CDR3aa: ASSLNGDSFSGNTIY

abundance: -
v_gene: TRBV7-3
CDR3aa: ASSLQGQNTEAF

abundance: -
v_gene: TRBV19
CDR3aa: ASSIVVTSGRYNEQF

abundance: -
v_gene: TRBV29-1
CDR3aa: SVGTSGTAHEQY

abundance: -
v_gene: TRBV5-4
CDR3aa: ASSLRREITTGELF